A single sample is the source of the 26 T cell receptor beta chains below, sequenced in a study of patients and donors after allogeneic stem cell transplantation (dated by TCRdb to between 2020 and 2021). The library came from RT-PCR. These reads were obtained on a NextSeq 550. TCRdb reworked the public reads: Q25 trimming with fastp, MiXCR clone assembly, productive beta chains retained. Rows with a matching CDR3 protein are joined into one entry that keeps the most common DNA and genes. This sample gives tens of thousands of distinct CDR3 sequences in total; 5% of them show up just once. 2.6% of the sample belongs to the ten largest clones. Sequenced sample: blood, either unsorted or a sorted T cell fraction (not recorded which). Receptor source: a human donor who was either an allogeneic HSCT recipient or a stem cell or donor lymphocyte infusion donor (not recorded which). It is not recorded whose cells these are; they may come from a transplant donor.

This clonotype has ten or more counts. CDR3 protein: CASSLLGGEQYF. CDR3 sequence (DNA): TGTGCCAGCAGCCTCTTAGGAGGCGAGCAGTACTTC. The rearrangement links TRBV6-2 or TRBV6-3 to TRBJ2-7; perhaps TRBD2 as D (5 bases). CDR3 length equals 12 residues. The ends were cut back, 6 bases at V and 6 bases at J, with 12 bases in the middle. CDR1 MNHEY and CDR2 SVGEGT come from the germline V gene.

V gene TRBV2 combines with J gene TRBJ1-1, with D perhaps matching TRBD1 (5 bases). With 7 bases removed from V and 2 bases from J, the gap between germline ends came to 8 bases. Germline CDR1 is SNHLY and CDR2 is FYNNEI. The length of the CDR3 is 12 residues. DNA of the CDR3: TGTGCCAGCAATCAGGGAAACACTGAAGCTTTCTTT. This gives the protein CASNQGNTEAFF. Drawing the rest from reference TRBV2 and TRBJ1-1, the complete variable domain is EPEVTQTPSHQVTQMGQEVILRCVPISNHLYFYWYRQILGQKVEFLVSFYNNEISEKSEIFDDQFSVERPDGSNFTLKIRSTKLEDSAMYFCASNQGNTEAFFGQGTRLTVV.

The chain employs TRBV3-1 and TRBJ1-2; D is perhaps TRBD1 (5 bases). Germline lookup yields CDR1 LGHDT and CDR2 YNNKEL (reference sequence). This CDR3 has 13 residues. Trimming removed 5 bases from V and 8 bases from J, with 15 bases in between. The CDR3, as DNA: TGTGCCAGCAGCGGACATCACCAAGGGGGCTACACCTTC. This gives the protein CASSGHHQGGYTF.

Of note for this clonotype: A much larger clonotype is one base distant, so this may be a read error. The chain recombines TRBV11-2 with TRBJ1-1; no definite D call. Germline CDR1 and CDR2: SGHAT and FQNNGV. The CDR3 has 15 residues. CDR3 sequence reads: CASSPYKALNTKAFF. CDR3 in DNA: TGTGCCAGCAGCCCATATAAAGCGTTGAACACTAAAGCTTTCTTT.

This clonotype was seen at least ten times. This sequence joins TRBV29-1 and TRBJ2-2; D is undetermined. The CDR3 spans 14 residues. V lost 6 bases, J lost 0 bases, and 11 bases lay in between. Germline lookup yields CDR1 SQVTM and CDR2 ANQGSEA. The CDR3 sequence: CSVVPNANTGELFF. CDR3 nucleotides: TGCAGCGTCGTTCCCAACGCGAACACCGGGGAGCTGTTTTTT.

This clonotype was seen at least ten times. The V call is TRBV20-1, the J call TRBJ2-1; TRBD2 matches 13 bases. V was pared by 6 bases and J by 7 bases, with 6 bases of the junction left unmatched. The CDR3 spans 14 residues. Germline V gives CDR1 DFQATT, CDR2 SNEGSKA (reference sequence). CDR3 protein: CSAGLAGVMNEQFF. In DNA form, the CDR3 reads TGCAGTGCCGGACTAGCGGGAGTTATGAATGAGCAGTTCTTC.

At least ten counts were recorded for this clonotype. As DNA, the CDR3 is TGCGCCAGCAGCCATAACCGGGACAGTGAGACCGGGGAGCTGTTTTTT. Translating gives CASSHNRDSETGELFF. The chain combines TRBV4-1 with TRBJ2-2; 7 nucleotides agree with TRBD1. Germline V gene sequence: CDR1 MGHRA, CDR2 YSYEKL. This CDR3 has 16 residues. The ends lost 3 bases at V and 5 bases at J; junction bases unmatched: 9.

This clonotype was counted ten times or more. This chain joins TRBV7-2 and TRBJ2-1; D is possibly TRBD2 (6 bases). The ends were cut back, 7 bases at V and 1 base at J, with 14 bases in the middle. This CDR3 spans 15 amino acids. Germline CDR1 reads SGHTA; CDR2 reads FQGNSA. The CDR3 nucleotides read TGTGCCAGCACCGATCGGGCGGGATCCTACAATGAGCAGTTCTTC. Its protein product is CASTDRAGSYNEQFF.

J is TRBJ2-5 and V is TRBV7-3; 7 bases agree with TRBD1. The CDR3 runs to 15 residues. Per the germline V gene, CDR1 is SGHTA and CDR2 is FQGTGA. With 3 bases clipped from V and 5 bases from J, the junction kept 9 bases outside the gene matches. This CDR3 reads CASSFRGGGGETQYF. In DNA, the CDR3 is TGTGCCAGCAGCTTTAGAGGGGGCGGCGGGGAGACCCAGTACTTC.

In this sample, this clonotype turned up many times. The chain is built from TRBV5-1 and TRBJ2-5; D tentatively fits TRBD1 or TRBD2 (6 bases each). The germline V gene encodes CDR1 SGHRS and CDR2 YFSETQ. V was clipped by 4 bases and J by 1 base, with 17 bases between them. The CDR3 has 16 residues. CDR3 sequence: CASSRGILTGQETQYF. DNA of the CDR3: TGCGCCAGCAGCCGCGGGATTCTGACAGGCCAAGAGACCCAGTACTTC.

This clonotype was recorded a few times. The genes are TRBV5-6 and TRBJ2-5, with 8 bases fitting TRBD2. The CDR3 runs to 15 residues. Trimming took 1 base from V and 5 from J; bases not matched to a gene: 7. Germline V gene data show CDR1 as SGHDT and CDR2 as YYEEEE. As DNA, the CDR3 is TGTGCCAGCAGCTTGACCGGGGGGGCAGGTGAGACCCAGTACTTC. Translation: CASSLTGGAGETQYF. Looking up the rest from reference TRBV5-6 and TRBJ2-5 gives the full variable domain: DAGVTQSPTHLIKTRGQQVTLRCSPKSGHDTVSWYQQALGQGPQFIFQYYEEEERQRGNFPDRFSGHQFPNYSSELNVNALLLGDSALYLCASSLTGGAGETQYFGPGTRLLVL.

The sample holds many counts of this clonotype. The chain links TRBV11-2 to TRBJ2-7; 13 bases line up with TRBD2. V dropped 5 bases and J dropped 3; count of bases not matched to a gene: 4. CDR3 size: 15 residues. The germline CDR1 and CDR2 sequences are SGHAT and FQNNGV. The CDR3 loop reads CASSILAGGFYEQYF. The DNA of the CDR3 is TGTGCCAGCAGCATACTAGCGGGAGGGTTCTACGAGCAGTACTTC.

This clonotype occurred many times. CDR3 amino acids: CASSLSGQGPLKYF. CDR3 DNA sequence: TGCGCCAGCAGCTTGTCTGGACAGGGACCTCTGAAGTACTTC. The chain employs TRBV5-1 and TRBJ2-7; 8 nucleotides agree with TRBD1. This CDR3 comprises 14 residues. Germline V gene sequence: CDR1 SGHRS, CDR2 YFSETQ. The V gene end was trimmed by 1 base and the J gene end by 11 bases; junction bases not matched to a gene: 11.

This clonotype was counted a few times. This chain links TRBV3-1 with TRBJ1-4; D remains unclear. There are 16 residues in the CDR3. The germline gives CDR1 LGHDT, CDR2 YNNKEL (reference sequence). V dropped 0 bases and J dropped 12 bases, with 20 bases sitting between them. The DNA of the CDR3 is TGTGCCAGCAGCCAAGATACGCGCACCATGCGGTATGAACTGTTTTTT. Translating it yields CASSQDTRTMRYELFF.

V is TRBV19 and J is TRBJ1-1; D is perhaps TRBD1 (5 bases). Per germline, CDR1 LNHDA and CDR2 SQIVND (reference sequence). There are 18 residues in the CDR3. V shed 7 bases and J shed 3 bases, with 27 bases lying between them. The CDR3 DNA sequence: TGTGCCAGTATCGGGGGGTATGGGGTGCCCGACCGGGACACTGAAGCTTTCTTT. Its translation is CASIGGYGVPDRDTEAFF.

This clonotype was counted ten times or more. This chain connects TRBV7-9 to TRBJ1-4; D gene unclear. Germline CDR1 is SEHNR and CDR2 is FQNEAQ (reference sequence). The V and J ends lost 4 bases and 5 bases respectively, with 11 bases between them. The CDR3 runs to 14 residues. The CDR3 loop reads CASSWTTSNEKLFF. In DNA, the CDR3 is TGTGCCAGCAGCTGGACGACCTCAAATGAAAAACTGTTTTTT.

V gene TRBV30 combines with J gene TRBJ2-3; D perhaps matches TRBD2 (6 bases). The CDR3 is 14 residues long. Trimming left V 0 bases short and J 2 bases short, with 9 bases between. Looked up from germline, CDR1 is GTSNPN and CDR2 is SVGIG (reference sequence). CDR3 loop: CAWSVGGITDTQYF. For the CDR3, the DNA is TGTGCCTGGAGTGTTGGCGGGATCACAGATACGCAGTATTTT. Based on the CDR3 plus reference TRBV30 and TRBJ2-3, the full variable domain is SQTIHQWPATLVQPVGSPLSLECTVEGTSNPNLYWYRQAAGRGLQLLFYSVGIGQISSEVPQNLSASRPQDRQFILSSKKLLLSDSGFYLCAWSVGGITDTQYFGPGTRLTVL.

V gene TRBV2 combines with J gene TRBJ1-5; D uncertain. Trimming stripped 8 bases from V and 0 bases from J, with 5 bases between. The CDR3 runs to 12 residues. Per germline, CDR1 SNHLY and CDR2 FYNNEI. CDR3 region: CASQNSNQPQHF. The DNA of the CDR3 is TGTGCCAGCCAAAATAGCAATCAGCCCCAGCATTTT.

This clonotype appeared many times. The rearrangement joins TRBV7-9 to TRBJ1-1; no clear D. The germline gives CDR1 SEHNR, CDR2 FQNEAQ (reference sequence). The CDR3 is 13 amino acids. The V end lost 4 bases, the J end lost 1 base, and 7 bases lay between the germline ends. CDR3 in amino acids: CASSSPPNTEAFF. For the CDR3, the DNA is TGTGCCAGCAGCTCCCCTCCGAACACTGAAGCTTTCTTT.

This clonotype has ten or more counts. CDR3 loop: CASSFRDFAGYTF. CDR3 nucleotides: TGTGCCAGCAGCTTCCGGGACTTTGCTGGCTACACCTTC. The V and J genes are TRBV7-2 and TRBJ1-2, with a possible D match to TRBD1 (5 bases). Trimming shortened V by 3 bases and J by 7 bases, and 12 bases separated the two germline ends. Germline V gene data show CDR1 as SGHTA and CDR2 as FQGNSA. The CDR3 length is 13 residues.

The chain combines TRBV2 with TRBJ1-2; D unclear. Germline CDR1 and CDR2: SNHLY and FYNNEI. CDR3 length equals 13 residues. Trimming took 5 bases from V and 8 from J, leaving 15 bases between them. DNA of the CDR3: TGTGCCAGCAGTCCGGACGGAGCCCTAGGCTACACCTTC. It is translated as CASSPDGALGYTF.

The chain couples TRBV6-2 or TRBV6-3 to TRBJ1-5; D is undetermined. This CDR3 has 13 residues. Germline V lookup: CDR1 MNHEY, CDR2 SVGEGT. V lost 7 bases to trimming and J lost 6 bases, with 13 bases between them. This CDR3 is CASTSWGAQPQHF. The CDR3 DNA follows: TGTGCCAGCACCTCTTGGGGAGCTCAGCCCCAGCATTTT.

At least ten counts were recorded for this clonotype. V gene TRBV4-2 combines with J gene TRBJ2-7; 9 nucleotides align to TRBD2. V lost 2 bases, J lost 1 base, and 6 bases stayed unmatched. The CDR3 contains 16 residues. CDR1 is LGHNA, CDR2 YNFKEQ, per germline. DNA of the CDR3: TGTGCCAGCAGCCAATTAAGCGGGGGGTTTTCCTACGAGCAGTACTTC. Translation gives CASSQLSGGFSYEQYF.

In this sample, this clonotype turned up many times. The V and J genes are TRBV2 and TRBJ2-7, with D uncertain. The CDR3 is made up of 11 amino acids. The V and J ends lost 4 bases and 3 bases respectively, with 4 bases between them. Germline V CDR1 and CDR2: SNHLY, FYNNEI. CDR3 residues: CASSANYEQYF. In nucleotides, the CDR3 is TGTGCCAGCAGTGCGAACTACGAGCAGTACTTC.

This clonotype was observed many times. The J gene is TRBJ2-7, the V gene TRBV2; D is ambiguous. Germline V gives CDR1 SNHLY, CDR2 FYNNEI. The CDR3 has 12 residues. With 4 bases removed from V and 5 bases from J, the gap between germline ends came to 9 bases. CDR3 nucleotide sequence: TGTGCCAGCAGTGGAATTGGCAACGAGCAGTACTTC. This translates into CASSGIGNEQYF.

The chain employs TRBV5-1 and TRBJ2-3; tentatively, D is TRBD1 or TRBD2 (5 bases each). The CDR3 covers 15 residues. Trimming took 4 bases from V and 0 from J, leaving 12 bases between them. The germline CDR1 and CDR2 sequences are SGHRS and YFSETQ. Written as DNA, the CDR3 is TGCGCCAGCAGCCCCAGGGCGGGTAGCACAGATACGCAGTATTTT. It translates to CASSPRAGSTDTQYF.